The sequence of this T cell receptor beta chain was determined in a study of regulatory T cells in long-lasting Graves disease. The germline V gene encodes CDR1 MNHEY and CDR2 SVGEGT. V lost 5 bases, J lost 1 base, and 11 bases lay in between. The CDR3 consists of 14 residues. Sequencing libraries for TCR beta were prepared with iRepertoire HTBI primers and Arm-PCR of CDR3 regions. TCRdb itself ran the multiplex PCR reads through MiXCR, one entry per CDR3 protein. The sample lists approximately 400,000 distinct CDR3 sequences, about 15% occurring once. There are many counts of this clonotype. Time point of the sample: newly diagnosed GD, antithyroid drugs for less than 3 months. PBMC RNA was the source of the TCR library. These records were also assigned to another study, of T cells in Graves' hyperthyroidism and ophthalmopathy.

The receptor comes from a woman aged 25-40 years with Graves disease. The source was peripheral blood mononuclear cells (PBMCs), collected at new diagnosis, from a patient treated with antithyroid drugs. The chain couples TRBV6-2 or TRBV6-3 to TRBJ2-5, with D possibly being TRBD1 (6 bases). CDR3 nucleotides: TGTGCCAGCAGTCCGGACAGCCGCCAAGAGACCCAGTACTTC. Protein sequence: CASSPDSRQETQYF.